This TCR beta chain is from a study of pediatric ulcerative colitis. Study details: Ulcerative colitis patients had pancolitis or left-sided colitis, with confirming histology.

Rectal tissue came from one to two pinch biopsies taken at colonoscopy. Study-wide findings and caveats: In rectum, acute severe colitis had expanded clones and less diversity. Rectal pinch biopsies may have included blood-derived T cells, especially in patients with overt colitis.

The germline V gene encodes CDR1 SGHRS and CDR2 YFSETQ. V trimming: 4 bases; J trimming: 6 bases; junction bases outside the gene matches: 6. The CDR3 is 14 residues long. Details on this clone: Its cognate antigen is unknown.

Method: immunoSEQ multiplex PCR; TCRdb's copy keeps in-frame clones and lacks some. The repertoire holds more than 40,000 clones, 78% seen once, with over 3% in the top ten. This clonotype originated in a girl under 18 with moderate ulcerative colitis. The sample comprised gut tissue. V usage is TRBV5-1 and J usage is TRBJ1-1; 10 positions agree with TRBD1. CDR3 bases: TGCGCCAGCAGCCAAGCCGGGACAGGGGCTGAAGCTTTCTTT. Its protein product is CASSQAGTGAEAFF.